This T cell receptor (beta chain) originates from a study of regulatory T cells in long-lasting Graves disease. V lost 0 bases and J lost 4, with 6 bases in between. CDR3 length equals 12 residues. Germline CDR1 is SQVTM and CDR2 is ANQGSEA. For this clonotype: Its antigen is still unknown.

Specified time point: newly diagnosed GD, antithyroid drugs for less than 3 months. PBMC RNA was the source of the TCR library. An endocrinology unit in Xi'an, China, supplied the patients. For TCR beta, libraries came from iRepertoire HTBI primers and Arm-PCR of CDR3 regions. TCRdb re-called the multiplex PCR reads with MiXCR, one entry per CDR3 protein. The sample holds approximately 400,000 distinct CDR3 sequences, 14% to 15% seen once. Study-level results: Among samples with persistent disease, TRBV28, TRBJ1-2 and TRBJ2-5 were favored.

This sample also belongs to another study, concerning T cells in Graves' hyperthyroidism and ophthalmopathy. This second report adds: Blood also contained most expanded thyroid clonotypes above 0.001.

The chain combines TRBV29-1 with TRBJ2-5; D unresolved. Material: peripheral blood mononuclear cells (PBMCs), obtained at new diagnosis, from a patient treated with antithyroid drugs. The receptor comes from a woman between 25 and 40 years old with Graves disease. In DNA form, the CDR3 reads TGCAGCGTTGAAGAGTCGGCAGAGACCCAGTACTTC. Encoded protein: CSVEESAETQYF.